This T cell receptor beta chain stems from a study of blood T cell repertoires in COVID-19. Assay used: immunoSEQ multiplex PCR; TCRdb lists only in-frame clones, some missing. The profile covers more than 110,000 clones, with approximately 84% appearing a single time and approximately 5.8% taken by the ten largest. Sequencing was carried out using peripheral blood. This receptor was identified in a human donor in a cohort sampled during active COVID-19.

CDR3 sequence (DNA): TGTGCCAGCAGCTCACAGGGGGGAACTGAAGCTTTCTTT. Protein sequence: CASSSQGGTEAFF. The chain has TRBV11-3 and TRBJ1-1, with 8 positions matching TRBD1. V shed 4 bases and J 5 bases; nucleotides not matched to a gene: 3. The germline V gene has CDR1 SGHNT and CDR2 YENEEA. There are 13 residues in the CDR3.